The T cell receptor beta chain under discussion was sequenced for a study of T cells after yellow fever vaccination (dated by TCRdb to about 2019). Background on the whole study: Libraries from fractions with low cell numbers were prepared with the SMART-Seq v4 Ultra Low Input RNA kit. To follow T-cell clones before and after primary and booster YFV17D yellow fever vaccination, bulk TCR alpha and beta repertoires were sequenced over time. Two healthy male donors, one aged 18 to 29 and one aged 30 to 39 years, were included in the cohort. Blood samples were taken at several timepoints before and after primary and secondary immunization, and bulk PBMC replicates and cell subsets were isolated.

Points the paper makes about the study in general: A small fraction of clonotypes appeared in both the CD4 and CD8 compartments, likely as a result of convergent recombination. Because the study included only a couple of donors, the extent to which the findings can be generalized is limited. Because abundant contaminating clonotypes from the bulk population could be contained in FACS-sorted repertoires, computational filtering was required. After the booster, most of the clones that had expanded following primary vaccination were detected again (almost 98% of CD4 and around nine tenths of CD8), which suggests that memory was broadly maintained. The secondary T-cell response was found to be weaker but faster than the primary response, with a peak reached on day 5 rather than on day 15.

TCR cDNA was synthesized by 5'RACE template switching, through which a universal primer site and unique molecular identifiers were introduced. Priming of cDNA synthesis was performed from both the TCR alpha and TCR beta constant segments. Two PCR steps were used to amplify libraries, with sample barcodes and sequencing adapters being added in the second step. Sequencing of libraries was performed on Illumina HiSeq 2500 (2x100 bp) or NovaSeq (2x150 bp). The paper's processing steps were these. Reads were demultiplexed and collapsed into UMI consensus sequences with MIGEC, and V(D)J alignment was performed with MiXCR. Clonotypes responding to the vaccine were identified with edgeR on replicate PBMC samples, with the criteria of FDR below 0.01 and a log2 fold change above 5 up to day 15. CD4 or CD8 identity was assigned to each bulk clonotype according to whether the clonotype was present at higher abundance in the sequenced CD4 repertoire or the sequenced CD8 repertoire. TCRdb redid the processing of the public reads, applying fastp at Q25 and MiXCR, and retained in-frame beta chains. Rows with a matching CDR3 protein are joined into one entry that keeps the most common DNA and genes. The V and J calls reflect TCRdb's pipeline rather than the authors' work. The sample profile shows about 160,000 distinct CDR3 sequences; about 7% of them were found once. Together, the top ten hold over 2% of the sample.

This clonotype was detected ten times or more. What this receptor recognizes is not known. Base qualities are not at hand, and no much larger clone is one base apart. The treatment or condition label of this sample denotes: live attenuated yellow fever vaccine strain. A standard Ficoll-Paque protocol was used to isolate PBMCs from peripheral blood. CD4 and CD8 T-cell fractions were isolated with Dynabeads CD4 and CD8 positive selection kits. RNA was extracted with TriZol from bulk PBMCs, CD4 and CD8 fractions, and dextramer-positive and dextramer-negative fractions. Between the V and J ends, shortened by 4 bases and 3 bases respectively, the junction contains 15 bases. In the germline V gene, CDR1 corresponds to KGHSH and CDR2 to LQKENI. From the cysteine through the phenylalanine, the CDR3 covers 15 amino acids. The entry retains the CDR3 DNA only, 45 bases that are in frame from base 1.

The sequence was obtained from a young man who received the YFV17D yellow fever vaccine. Material: CD4+ T cells sorted from PBMCs, obtained less than 6 days after the first yellow fever vaccination. The chain links TRBV18 with TRBJ1-1; a weak D assignment points to TRBD1 (5 bases agree). At the DNA level, the sequence is TGTGCCAGCTCACAAGAGGAGGGGCGGGACACTGAAGCTTTCTTT. This translates into CASSQEEGRDTEAFF.